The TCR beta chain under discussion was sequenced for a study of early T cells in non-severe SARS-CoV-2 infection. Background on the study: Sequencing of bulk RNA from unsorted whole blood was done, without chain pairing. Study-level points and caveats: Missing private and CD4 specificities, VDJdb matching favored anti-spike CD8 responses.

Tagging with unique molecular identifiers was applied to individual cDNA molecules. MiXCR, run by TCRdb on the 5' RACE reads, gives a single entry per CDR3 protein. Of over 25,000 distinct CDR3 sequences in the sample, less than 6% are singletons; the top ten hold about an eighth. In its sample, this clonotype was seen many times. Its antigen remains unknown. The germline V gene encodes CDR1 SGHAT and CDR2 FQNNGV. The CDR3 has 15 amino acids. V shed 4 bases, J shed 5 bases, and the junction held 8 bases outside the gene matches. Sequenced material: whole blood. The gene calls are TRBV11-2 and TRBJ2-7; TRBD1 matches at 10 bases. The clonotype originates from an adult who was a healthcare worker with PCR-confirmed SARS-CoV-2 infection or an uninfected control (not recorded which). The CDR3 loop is CASSSSDRGDNEQYF. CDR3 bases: TGTGCCAGCAGCTCATCGGACAGGGGGGACAACGAGCAGTACTTC.